This is a list of T cell receptor beta chains from one sample in a study of PD-L1 blockade in urothelial cancer. The data were produced by immunoSEQ multiplex PCR, yet TCRdb's version contains in-frame clones alone and is incomplete. The repertoire consists of 70,000 to 75,000 clones, with under 90% occurring once and the leading ten covering around 4.7%. This material consisted of PBMCs, taken around atezolizumab (anti-PD-L1) treatment. The receptors were gathered from a man aged 70-80 years with urothelial cancer. CDR3s include the opening cysteine and the closing phenylalanine or tryptophan. Each record gives: clone size, J gene, V gene, D gene, CDR3 DNA, CDR3 protein. The D gene is left open where the match is weak. Not all rows give a size; the values are once, few, many and, for expanded clones, a class.

clone_size: .
j_call: TRBJ1-5
v_call: TRBV2
d_call: .
cdr3_nt: TGTGCCAGCAGCGATAGGACCCCGGGGTCTCAGCCCCAGCATTTT
cdr3_aa: CASSDRTPGSQPQHF

clone_size: .
j_call: TRBJ1-1
v_call: TRBV19
d_call: .
cdr3_nt: TGTGCCAGTATTTCACATCTGAACACTGAAGCTTTCTTT
cdr3_aa: CASISHLNTEAFF

clone_size: .
j_call: TRBJ1-2
v_call: TRBV2
d_call: .
cdr3_nt: TGTGCCAGTACTCAGGGGAGGGGTCGTGCTAACTATGGCTACACCTTC
cdr3_aa: CASTQGRGRANYGYTF

clone_size: .
j_call: TRBJ1-2
v_call: TRBV28
d_call: TRBD1
cdr3_nt: TGTGCCAGTAGCACCGGGACAGCTTTCTATGGCTACACCTTC
cdr3_aa: CASSTGTAFYGYTF

clone_size: .
j_call: TRBJ2-3
v_call: TRBV11-1
d_call: TRBD2
cdr3_nt: TGTGCCAGCAGCCGTCCTAGACTAGCGGGAGGGCGAGATACGCAGTATTTT
cdr3_aa: CASSRPRLAGGRDTQYF

clone_size: .
j_call: TRBJ2-3
v_call: TRBV6-6
d_call: TRBD2
cdr3_nt: TGTGCCAGCCTATCCGGGAGGGCAACAGATACGCAGTATTTT
cdr3_aa: CASLSGRATDTQYF

clone_size: once
j_call: TRBJ2-7
v_call: TRBV5-1
d_call: TRBD2
cdr3_nt: TGCGCCAGCAGCTTGGCCCGCGGGACTAGCGGCTCCTACGAGCAGTACTTC
cdr3_aa: CASSLARGTSGSYEQYF

clone_size: .
j_call: TRBJ2-1
v_call: TRBV13
d_call: TRBD2
cdr3_nt: TGTGCCAGCGGACCGGGAGGGGTGGGTTCCTACAATGAGCAGTTCTTC
cdr3_aa: CASGPGGVGSYNEQFF

clone_size: .
j_call: TRBJ2-3
v_call: TRBV14
d_call: .
cdr3_nt: TGTGCCAGCAGCCAAGTAACAGATACGCAGTATTTT
cdr3_aa: CASSQVTDTQYF

clone_size: .
j_call: TRBJ1-1
v_call: TRBV7-9
d_call: .
cdr3_nt: TGTGCCAGCAGCCCAGCGGGGGCGAGTACTGAAGCTTTCTTT
cdr3_aa: CASSPAGASTEAFF

clone_size: .
j_call: TRBJ1-2
v_call: TRBV18
d_call: .
cdr3_nt: TGTGCCAGCTCACCAGTTACAGGGATAGACTATGGCTACACCTTC
cdr3_aa: CASSPVTGIDYGYTF

clone_size: .
j_call: TRBJ1-4
v_call: TRBV10-3
d_call: .
cdr3_nt: TGTGCCATCAGTGATGGGAGCGCTAATGAAAAACTGTTTTTT
cdr3_aa: CAISDGSANEKLFF

clone_size: .
j_call: TRBJ1-2
v_call: TRBV29-1
d_call: .
cdr3_nt: TGCAGCGTCGATACATACGACTATGGCTACACCTTC
cdr3_aa: CSVDTYDYGYTF

clone_size: few
j_call: TRBJ2-3
v_call: TRBV2
d_call: TRBD2
cdr3_nt: TGTGCCAGCAGTGAAGCGACTAGCGGGAGGGCCAGAGATACGCAGTATTTT
cdr3_aa: CASSEATSGRARDTQYF

clone_size: .
j_call: TRBJ2-5
v_call: TRBV10-3
d_call: .
cdr3_nt: TGTGCCATCCCTCGGTACGGTCTAGGGGTGACCCAGTACTTC
cdr3_aa: CAIPRYGLGVTQYF

clone_size: .
j_call: TRBJ2-3
v_call: TRBV29-1
d_call: TRBD1
cdr3_nt: TGCAGCTCCGGGGGGACAGGGCCCACAGATACGCAGTATTTT
cdr3_aa: CSSGGTGPTDTQYF

clone_size: .
j_call: TRBJ2-3
v_call: TRBV10-2
d_call: TRBD2
cdr3_nt: TGCGCCAGCAGGCAGACCCTCCTAGCGGGAGGAACAGATACGCAGTATTTT
cdr3_aa: CASRQTLLAGGTDTQYF

clone_size: .
j_call: TRBJ2-1
v_call: TRBV5-1
d_call: TRBD2
cdr3_nt: TGCGCCAGCAGCTTTAGGACTAGCGGGAGTAGGGATGAGCAGTTCTTC
cdr3_aa: CASSFRTSGSRDEQFF

clone_size: .
j_call: TRBJ2-7
v_call: TRBV5-6
d_call: TRBD2
cdr3_nt: TGTGCCAGCAGCGTTAGCGGGAGGCTAACCTACGAGCAGTACTTC
cdr3_aa: CASSVSGRLTYEQYF

clone_size: .
j_call: TRBJ2-5
v_call: TRBV2
d_call: TRBD2
cdr3_nt: TGTGCCAGCAGTGACCTAGCGGGAGGGGTAGGGCAAGAGACCCAGTACTTC
cdr3_aa: CASSDLAGGVGQETQYF

clone_size: .
j_call: TRBJ2-2
v_call: TRBV11-2
d_call: .
cdr3_nt: TGTGCCAGCAGCTTCACGACTAGTTTCGGGGAGCTGTTTTTT
cdr3_aa: CASSFTTSFGELFF

clone_size: .
j_call: TRBJ1-1
v_call: TRBV28
d_call: .
cdr3_nt: TGTGCCAGCAGTTTGGGAGGGGGCACTGAAGCTTTCTTT
cdr3_aa: CASSLGGGTEAFF

clone_size: once
j_call: TRBJ1-3
v_call: TRBV9
d_call: TRBD1
cdr3_nt: TGTGCCAGCAGCGTAGAGACAGGGCAATACCCCATATATTTT
cdr3_aa: CASSVETGQYPIYF

clone_size: .
j_call: TRBJ2-7
v_call: TRBV6-5
d_call: .
cdr3_nt: TGTGCCAGCAGTTATTCCGGGTACACCCGCGAGCAGTACTTC
cdr3_aa: CASSYSGYTREQYF

clone_size: .
j_call: TRBJ1-5
v_call: TRBV19
d_call: TRBD1
cdr3_nt: TGTGCCAGTAGTGAGCTGACAGGGCTTCAGCCCCAGCATTTT
cdr3_aa: CASSELTGLQPQHF

clone_size: .
j_call: TRBJ2-7
v_call: TRBV6-1
d_call: TRBD2
cdr3_nt: TGTGCCAGCAGTGAAGAGCGACTAGCGGGATCTCCCACCTACGAGCAGTACTTC
cdr3_aa: CASSEERLAGSPTYEQYF

clone_size: .
j_call: TRBJ2-1
v_call: TRBV11-1
d_call: .
cdr3_nt: TGTGCCAGCAGCCTCGGACTTTACAATGAGCAGTTCTTC
cdr3_aa: CASSLGLYNEQFF